Below are 5 T cell receptor beta chains sequenced from a single sample in a study of a mutant IDH1 vaccine in newly diagnosed glioma listed by TCRdb under 2021. The time point label here, explained by the study, means: baseline, week 1 (first vaccination visit). The sample's treatment or condition label, decoded: pre-vaccination baseline after standard-of-care therapy. The library was prepared using the immunoSEQ multiplex PCR assay. This immuneACCESS table, as held by TCRdb, lists in-frame sequences with V and J called but not all clones. Of the missing ones, under half trace to an unresolved V gene in checked studies; the others have no known cause. The sample includes 85,000 to 100,000 clones, with approximately 90% observed a single time. The ten largest account for under 0.7% of the sample. Here the sequenced sample was PBMCs, taken from a glioma patient treated with radiotherapy, temozolomide or both. These receptors were obtained from a woman aged 45 to 65 with glioma.

J is TRBJ1-1 and V is TRBV12-5; TRBD1 matches at 7 bases. Germline CDR1 is LGHNT and CDR2 is FRNRAP. The CDR3 totals 12 residues. V shed 3 bases and J 5 bases; nucleotides not matched to a gene: 0. DNA for the CDR3: TGTGCTAGTGGTTTACAGGGGACTGAAGCTTTCTTT. It is translated as CASGLQGTEAFF.

V and J are TRBV30 and TRBJ1-5; D not certain. V gave up 1 base and J gave up 5 bases, with 15 bases separating them. Germline CDR1 and CDR2: GTSNPN and SVGIG (reference sequence). CDR3 size: 15 residues. CDR3 nucleotide sequence: TGTGCCTGGAGTGAGGTGGGGAAGGGAGATCAGCCCCAGCATTTT. Translating gives CAWSEVGKGDQPQHF.

The DNA for the CDR3 is TGTGCCAGCAGACCAACGGGACAGGGGAATGGCTACGAGCAGTACTTC. Its protein is CASRPTGQGNGYEQYF. This chain links TRBV28 with TRBJ2-7; TRBD1 agrees at 10 bases. CDR3 length: 16 residues. Germline V gene data show CDR1 as MDHEN and CDR2 as SYDVKM. Trimming cost V 6 bases and J 3 bases; bases outside gene matches: 11.

This clone was counted a single time. V usage is TRBV2 and J usage is TRBJ2-7; 7 bases map to TRBD1. There are 14 residues in the CDR3. CDR1 and CDR2 from the germline V gene are SNHLY and FYNNEI. The V gene end was trimmed by 5 bases and the J gene end by 3 bases; junction bases not matched to a gene: 7. This CDR3 is CASSRTGVDYEQYF. As DNA, the CDR3 is TGTGCCAGCAGTCGCACAGGGGTCGACTACGAGCAGTACTTC.

The chain carries TRBV27 and TRBJ2-1, with D tentatively TRBD1 (6 bases). CDR1 and CDR2 (germline): MNHEY, SMNVEV (reference sequence). Trimming took off 3 bases at V and 3 bases at J, with 18 bases between the two ends. This CDR3 has 17 amino acids. CDR3 residues: CASSFRGGSRRYNEQFF. As DNA, the CDR3 is TGTGCCAGCAGTTTCAGAGGGGGTAGCCGTCGCTACAATGAGCAGTTCTTC.